This note documents a single TCR beta chain sequence. The antigen is not known. The V and J ends lost 2 bases and 4 bases respectively, with 14 bases between them. CDR3 length: 15 amino acids. Germline V gene data show CDR1 as ENHRY and CDR2 as SYGVKD. Sequenced by immunoSEQ multiplex PCR; TCRdb stores in-frame clones only, minus some. Among 75,000 to 90,000 clones listed, approximately 90% were seen once. The sample comes from a study of OX40 agonist ivuxolimab in advanced cancers. Study-level background: Partial response was recorded in three patients: one hepatocellular carcinoma and two cutaneous melanoma cases. Study results and caveats: Relatively little clonal expansion, among the lowest observed, appeared in partial responders at 0.1-3.0 mg/kg. No determination was made of the antigen specificity of the expanded peripheral T cells.

This sequence was found in an adult with an advanced solid tumor such as melanoma, head and neck, liver or kidney cancer. This chain links TRBV10-3 with TRBJ1-1, with D possibly matching TRBD1 (5 bases). Sequenced material: CD4+ or CD8+ T cells sorted from blood, taken in a trial of the OX40 agonist ivuxolimab. The CDR3 DNA sequence: TGTGCCATCAGTGAGCCCGGACGGAGGGGCACTGAAGCTTTCTTT. Amino acid sequence: CAISEPGRRGTEAFF.